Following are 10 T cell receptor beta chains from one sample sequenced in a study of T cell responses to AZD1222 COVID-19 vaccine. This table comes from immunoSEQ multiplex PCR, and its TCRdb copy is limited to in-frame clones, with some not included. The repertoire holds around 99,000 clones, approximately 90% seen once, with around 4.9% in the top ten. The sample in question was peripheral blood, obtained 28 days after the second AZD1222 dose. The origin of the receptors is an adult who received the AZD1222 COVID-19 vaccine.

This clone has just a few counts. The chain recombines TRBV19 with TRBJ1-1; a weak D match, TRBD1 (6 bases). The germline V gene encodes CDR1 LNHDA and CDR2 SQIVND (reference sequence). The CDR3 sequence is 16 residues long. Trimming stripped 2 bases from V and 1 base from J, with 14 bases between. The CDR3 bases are TGTGCCAGTAGTATACTCAGGGGCGTCAGGAACACTGAAGCTTTCTTT. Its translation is CASSILRGVRNTEAFF.

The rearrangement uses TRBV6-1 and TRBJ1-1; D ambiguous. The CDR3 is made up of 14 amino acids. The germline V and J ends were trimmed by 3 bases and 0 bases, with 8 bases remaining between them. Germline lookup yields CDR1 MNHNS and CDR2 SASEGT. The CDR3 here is CASSEWQMNTEAFF. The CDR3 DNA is TGTGCCAGCAGTGAGTGGCAGATGAACACTGAAGCTTTCTTT.

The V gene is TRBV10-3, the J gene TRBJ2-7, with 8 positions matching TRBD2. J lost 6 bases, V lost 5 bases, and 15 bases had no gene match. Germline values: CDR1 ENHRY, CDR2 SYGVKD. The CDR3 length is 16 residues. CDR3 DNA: TGTGCCATCAGTCCGAGTAGCGGGGAAGCCGGGGGCGAGCAGTACTTC. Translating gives CAISPSSGEAGGEQYF.

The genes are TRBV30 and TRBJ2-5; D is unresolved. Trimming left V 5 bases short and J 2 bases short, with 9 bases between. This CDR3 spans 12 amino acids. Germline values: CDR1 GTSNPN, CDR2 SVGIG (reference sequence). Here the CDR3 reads CAWQNEQETQYF. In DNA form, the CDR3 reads TGTGCCTGGCAGAATGAGCAAGAGACCCAGTACTTC.

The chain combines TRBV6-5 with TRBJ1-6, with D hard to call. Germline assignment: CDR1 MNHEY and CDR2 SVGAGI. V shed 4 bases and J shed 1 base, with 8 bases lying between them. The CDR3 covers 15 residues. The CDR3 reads CASSFGPSYNSPLHF. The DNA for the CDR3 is TGTGCCAGCAGTTTCGGCCCTTCCTATAATTCACCCCTCCACTTT.

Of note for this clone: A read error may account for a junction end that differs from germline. This chain's CDR3 is CASSLGVGGRSWLF. CDR3 DNA: TGTGCCAGCAGCTTGGGGGTAGGGGGAAGATCTTGGCTCTTC. The chain has TRBV5-5 and TRBJ2-1, with D possibly TRBD1 on 6 matching bases. CDR1 is SGHKS, CDR2 YYEKEE, per germline (reference sequence). The CDR3 is 14 amino acids.

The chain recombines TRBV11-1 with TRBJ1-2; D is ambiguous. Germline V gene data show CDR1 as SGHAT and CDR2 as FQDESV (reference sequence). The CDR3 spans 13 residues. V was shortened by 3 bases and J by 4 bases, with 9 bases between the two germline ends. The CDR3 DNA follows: TGTGCCAGCAGCTTCCCAGGCCTCTATGGCTACACCTTC. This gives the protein CASSFPGLYGYTF.

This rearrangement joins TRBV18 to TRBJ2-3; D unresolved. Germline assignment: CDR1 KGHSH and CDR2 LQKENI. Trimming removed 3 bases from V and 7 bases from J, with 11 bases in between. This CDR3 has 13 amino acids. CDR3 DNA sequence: TGTGCCAGCTCACCCCCGGACGGTTATACGCAGTATTTT. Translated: CASSPPDGYTQYF.

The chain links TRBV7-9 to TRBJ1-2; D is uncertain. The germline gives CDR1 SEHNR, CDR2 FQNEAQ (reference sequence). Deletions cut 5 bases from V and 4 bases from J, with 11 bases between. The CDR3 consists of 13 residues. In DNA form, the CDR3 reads TGTGCCAGCAGCAGTGACGGTATCTATGGCTACACCTTC. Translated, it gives CASSSDGIYGYTF.

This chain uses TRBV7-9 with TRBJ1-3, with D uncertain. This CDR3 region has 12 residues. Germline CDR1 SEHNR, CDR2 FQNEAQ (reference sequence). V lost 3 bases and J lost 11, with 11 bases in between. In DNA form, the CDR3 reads TGTGCCAGCAGCTTGGACCGAAAGGCCATATATTTT. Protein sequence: CASSLDRKAIYF. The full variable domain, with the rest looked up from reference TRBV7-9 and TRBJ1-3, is DTGVSQNPRHKITKRGQNVTFRCDPISEHNRLYWYRQTLGQGPEFLTYFQNEAQLEKSRLLSDRFSAERPKGSFSTLEIQRTEQGDSAMYLCASSLDRKAIYFGEGSWLTVV.